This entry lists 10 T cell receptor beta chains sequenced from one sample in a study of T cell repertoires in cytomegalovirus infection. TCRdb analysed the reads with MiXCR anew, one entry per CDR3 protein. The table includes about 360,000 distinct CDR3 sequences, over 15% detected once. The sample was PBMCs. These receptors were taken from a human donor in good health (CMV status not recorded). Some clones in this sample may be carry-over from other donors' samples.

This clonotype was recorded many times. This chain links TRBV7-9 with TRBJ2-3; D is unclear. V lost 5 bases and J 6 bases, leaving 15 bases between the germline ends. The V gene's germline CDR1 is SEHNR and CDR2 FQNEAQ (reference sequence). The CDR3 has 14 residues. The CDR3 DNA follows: TGTGCCAGCAGCCACCGAGACGGTGGGGATACGCAGTATTTT. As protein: CASSHRDGGDTQYF. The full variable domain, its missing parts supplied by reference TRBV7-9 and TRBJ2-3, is DTGVSQNPRHKITKRGQNVTFRCDPISEHNRLYWYRQTLGQGPEFLTYFQNEAQLEKSRLLSDRFSAERPKGSFSTLEIQRTEQGDSAMYLCASSHRDGGDTQYFGPGTRLTVL.

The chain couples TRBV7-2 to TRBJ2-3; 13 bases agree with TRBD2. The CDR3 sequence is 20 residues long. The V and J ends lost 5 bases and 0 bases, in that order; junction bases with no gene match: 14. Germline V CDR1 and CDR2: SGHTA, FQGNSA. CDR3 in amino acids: CASSRYGTSGASASTDTQYF. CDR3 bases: TGTGCCAGCAGCCGATACGGGACTAGCGGGGCCTCGGCTAGCACAGATACGCAGTATTTT.

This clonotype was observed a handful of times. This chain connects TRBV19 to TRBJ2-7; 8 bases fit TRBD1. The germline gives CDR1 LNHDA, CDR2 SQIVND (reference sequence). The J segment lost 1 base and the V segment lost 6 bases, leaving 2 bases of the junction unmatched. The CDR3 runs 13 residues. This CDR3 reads CASRDRGSYEQYF. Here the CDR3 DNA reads TGTGCCAGTAGAGACAGGGGTTCCTACGAGCAGTACTTC.

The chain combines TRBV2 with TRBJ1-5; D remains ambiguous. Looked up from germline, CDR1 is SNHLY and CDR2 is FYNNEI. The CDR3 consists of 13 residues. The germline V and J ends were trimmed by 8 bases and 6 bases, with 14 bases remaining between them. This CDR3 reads CASGKRWIQPQHF. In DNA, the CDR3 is TGTGCCAGCGGCAAACGGTGGATTCAGCCCCAGCATTTT.

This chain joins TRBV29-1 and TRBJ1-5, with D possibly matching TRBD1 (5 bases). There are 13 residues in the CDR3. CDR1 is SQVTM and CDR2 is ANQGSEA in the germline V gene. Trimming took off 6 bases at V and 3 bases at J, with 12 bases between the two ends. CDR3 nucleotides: TGCAGCGTAGTTGAGGGGACCAATCAGCCCCAGCATTTT. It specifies CSVVEGTNQPQHF.

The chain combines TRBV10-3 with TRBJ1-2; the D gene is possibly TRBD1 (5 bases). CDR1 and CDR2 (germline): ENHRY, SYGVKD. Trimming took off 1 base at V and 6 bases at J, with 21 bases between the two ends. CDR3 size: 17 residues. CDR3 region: CAISEYPPGTAIDGYTF. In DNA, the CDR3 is TGTGCCATCAGTGAGTACCCACCCGGGACCGCAATTGATGGCTACACCTTC.

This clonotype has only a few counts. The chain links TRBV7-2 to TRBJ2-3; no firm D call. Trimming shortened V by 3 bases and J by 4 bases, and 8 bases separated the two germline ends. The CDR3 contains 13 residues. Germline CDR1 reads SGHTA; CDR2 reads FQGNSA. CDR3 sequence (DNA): TGTGCCAGCAGCTTGTTCCGCCCAGATACGCAGTATTTT. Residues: CASSLFRPDTQYF.

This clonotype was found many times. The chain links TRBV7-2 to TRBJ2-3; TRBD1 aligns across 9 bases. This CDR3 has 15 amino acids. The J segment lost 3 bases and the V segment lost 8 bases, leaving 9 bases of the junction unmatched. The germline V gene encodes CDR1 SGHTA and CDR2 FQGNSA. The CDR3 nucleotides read TGTGCCAGCTCCGCGTGGGACAGGGTAACAGATACGCAGTATTTT. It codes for CASSAWDRVTDTQYF. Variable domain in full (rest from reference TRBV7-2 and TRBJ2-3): GAGVSQSPSNKVTEKGKDVELRCDPISGHTALYWYRQSLGQGLEFLIYFQGNSAPDKSGLPSDRFSAERTGGSVSTLTIQRTQQEDSAVYLCASSAWDRVTDTQYFGPGTRLTVL.

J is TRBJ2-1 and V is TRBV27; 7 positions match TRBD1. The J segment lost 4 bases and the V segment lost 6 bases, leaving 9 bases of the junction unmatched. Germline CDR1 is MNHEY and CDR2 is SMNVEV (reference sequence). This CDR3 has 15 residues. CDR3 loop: CASSQGEPLYNEQFF. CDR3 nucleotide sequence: TGTGCCAGCAGCCAGGGGGAGCCGCTATACAATGAGCAGTTCTTC.

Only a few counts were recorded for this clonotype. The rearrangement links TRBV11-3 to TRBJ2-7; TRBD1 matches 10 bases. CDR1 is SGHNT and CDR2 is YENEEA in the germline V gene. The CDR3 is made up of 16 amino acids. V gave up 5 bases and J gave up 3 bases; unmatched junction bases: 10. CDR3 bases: TGTGCCAGCAGCGCTGGCGGCGGGACAGGGGACTACGAGCAGTACTTC. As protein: CASSAGGGTGDYEQYF. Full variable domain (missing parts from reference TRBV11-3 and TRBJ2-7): EAGVVQSPRYKIIEKKQPVAFWCNPISGHNTLYWYLQNLGQGPELLIRYENEEAVDDSQLPKDRFSAERLKGVDSTLKIQPAELGDSAVYLCASSAGGGTGDYEQYFGPGTRLTVT.